This T cell receptor (beta chain) was captured in a study of cytomegalovirus exposure and HLA in healthy donors (dated by TCRdb to about 2017). In the study overall: An earlier analysis of approximately 640 of the donors reported approximately 290 Gb of sequence data and 117 million unique TCR beta sequences from some 180 million T cells. Using immunosequencing, the study profiled T cell repertoires from around 680 subjects and related those repertoires to cytomegalovirus serostatus. Of the roughly 390 genotyped donors, 75% to 85% were placed in the genetic ancestry cluster associated with self-reported Caucasian donors. Class I and class II HLA loci were covered by the typing at four-digit resolution. Rather than drawing on any new phenotypic data, the later analysis identified candidate immune exposures from TCR beta sequences and the way those sequences occurred across donors. To predict cytomegalovirus infection status, the study combined high-throughput TCR immunosequencing, statistical association of individual TCRs with disease status, and machine learning. Among about 400 genotyped donors of the cohort, an average of roughly 230,000 unique TCR beta nucleotide sequences was sequenced per donor, of which about 18% were non-productive. Donor age, sex, ethnicity and CMV serostatus were compiled together with the repertoire data. Every repertoire in the discovery cohort had been generated on one and the same sequencing platform. About 300 gigabases of sequencing data and approximately 80 million unique TCR sequences were included in an early release covering around 600 HLA-typed donors. In an earlier analysis of more than 550 of the donors, high-throughput TCR beta sequencing was used to judge whether each TCR beta V gene segment behaved as functional or pseudogenic. Genome-wide SNP genotypes for about 65% of the roughly 700 donors were used in a later genetic analysis, which treated that subset as a discovery cohort. Roughly 5 DR-DQ haplotypes were handled as single units for association and clustering because linkage in the cohort was strong. To study patterns of TCR occurrence, a later analysis re-analyzed previously published TCR beta repertoires from several hundred donors and added high-resolution HLA genotyping. Typing coverage differed by locus: A, B, C, DRB1 and DQB1 were typed in about 620-630 donors, DQA1 in around 500, DPA1 in roughly 590, and DPB1 in around 490. A separate validation cohort of approximately 130 different subjects was used in addition to the approximately 700-subject first cohort. The aim of the study was to test whether cataloging public T cell receptors could identify signatures of past pathogen exposure. Study-wide conclusions, independent of this receptor: A total of 150 to 200 TCR beta chains were listed by the study as associated with cytomegalovirus. CMV serostatus was the only immune exposure information available for the cohort. Correlated functional status among segregating V segments might reflect linkage disequilibrium, but an unknown experimental factor could not be ruled out. The authors suggested that the approach could potentially be extended to other disease states and immunological phenotypes. V-gene and J-gene trimming of TCR beta chains was associated with a missense DCLRE1C variant in a later genetic analysis, and the association was replicated in an independent cohort. While some public TCRs were present in many individuals, most TCR sequences turned up only very rarely across donors. A few of the identified cytomegalovirus-associated TCR beta chains were confirmed in vitro to be specific for cytomegalovirus antigens. A cluster of highly shared sequence variants was judged likely to represent a technical artifact of the sequencing pipeline. Because some donors lacked HLA typing at each locus, the association tests relied only on the typed subset. The classifier was reported to diagnose cytomegalovirus status with high specificity and sensitivity in both the original and validation cohorts. A later analysis associated approximately 17,000 TCR beta sequences with specific HLA alleles at a false discovery rate of 0.05. Only TCR beta chains were sequenced in this cohort, and the absence of alpha or paired-chain data limited detectable features. Roughly uniform sequencing depth across donors was assumed in presence/absence analyses, although this assumption may not hold. In a later analysis, most CMV-associated TCR beta chains were found to appear HLA-restricted, with HLA associations seemingly driven largely by CMV exposure. A further reported finding was that TCR beta sequences accurately predicted the HLA-A and HLA-B alleles for most subjects in the first cohort. The earlier analysis of some 560 of the donors excluded roughly 17 rarely observed V segments, including chromosome 9 orphons, because counts were too low. Several of the top co-occurrence clusters appeared to be linked to parvovirus B19, influenza, CMV and Epstein-Barr virus, according to a later analysis. Some IMGT-functional V segments, including TRBV6-2 and TRBV6-3, could not be distinguished by the 87-base-pair reads and were therefore excluded. Strong co-occurrence of HLA alleles, especially DR and DQ, made assigning TCR associations to individual alleles difficult. In a later analysis, TCR association rates were found to vary across HLA loci, with the most associated TCRs seen for DRB1 alleles and the fewest for HLA-C alleles. In an earlier analysis of some 550 of the donors, most TCR beta V segments were observed in productive rearrangements about 87% or about 30% of the time, broadly matching IMGT annotations. According to a later genetic analysis, donors in an Asian-associated ancestry cluster had fewer N-insertions in productive TCRs than the roughly 700-donor mean. In a later analysis, HLA-associated TCR beta chains were found to be more clonally expanded and to have lower generation probabilities than equally common non-associated chains.

In regard to this clone: The antigen it binds to is not known. Base qualities are not recorded, but no much larger clone differs from it by a single base.

The method was the immunoSEQ multiplex PCR assay. The multiplex PCR relied on a mix of 60 forward primers for TCR Vbeta segments and 13 reverse primers for TCR Jbeta segments. Amplification of the CDR3 region of rearranged TCR beta genes was performed with a multiplex PCR assay on genomic DNA. On the Illumina HiSeq System, the amplified TCR beta libraries were sequenced as 87-base-pair reads. The study's processing was this. Across the roughly 700 repertoires, a later analysis counted 78 million or so unique TCR beta chains, roughly 11 million of which were shared by at least two donors. To remove PCR and sequencing errors, raw reads were error-corrected and collapsed into unique sequences using a nearest-neighbor algorithm that merged closely related sequences. To assign V, D and J gene segments, CDR3 sequences were aligned to IMGT reference sequences. For a sequence to be retained, at least a six-nucleotide match to both a V gene segment and a J gene segment was required. A rearrangement was called productive if the CDR3 had no stop codons and remained in frame with V and J, and every other rearrangement was called non-productive. Following IMGT convention, CDR3 was defined as the stretch from the second conserved V-encoded cysteine up to the conserved J-encoded phenylalanine. The earlier analysis of 450 to 750 of the donors excluded any sequence lacking an unambiguous match to a single V gene segment. In an earlier analysis of several hundred of the donors, a V segment was called functional when productive rearrangements were above 56.7%, and segregating when the standard deviation between donors exceeded 5%. A statistical classification framework was built to diagnose cytomegalovirus status from the catalog of TCR beta chain sequences. A later analysis assigned V and J genes by comparing TCR nucleotide sequences with IMGT/GENE-DB human TR gene sequences. The TCRdist pipeline was used in a later analysis to assign CDR3 sequences and most-parsimonious VDJ recombination scenarios. In a later analysis, each TCR beta chain was defined by its CDR3 amino acid sequence together with its V-gene family, and reads lacking a unique V-gene family were excluded. A later analysis removed 500 to 650 highly shared, low-generation-probability nucleotide sequences to deal with suspected cross-contamination and a sequencing artifact. In a later analysis, a clonal expansion index for each public chain was calculated from normalized within-repertoire ranks of inferred template counts. Generation probabilities in a later analysis came from a VDJ recombination model fitted to out-of-frame rearrangements, and those results were checked against IGoR. A later analysis scored TCR-TCR, TCR-HLA and TCR-CMV co-occurrence with hypergeometric tests, applying a repertoire-size bias correction to TCR pairs. In a later analysis, false discovery rates were estimated by permuting HLA or CMV assignments 20 times. A later analysis grouped co-occurring TCRs with DBSCAN, adding TCRdist sequence similarity when clustering within HLA-allele-positive subsets. For co-occurrence clustering, repertoires with fewer than 30,000 or more than 120,000 public chains were excluded, along with several repertoires with anomalous nucleotide sharing. TCRdb stores this immuneACCESS table with in-frame sequences only. Part of the clones is absent; in the studies checked, under half of the shortfall reflects unresolved V genes, and no reason is known for the rest. The DNA gave D and trimming, while V, J and clone size come from that table. This sample is represented by about 130,000 clones; roughly 79% of them were singletons. Of the sample, approximately 1.4% is held by the ten largest clones.

Looking up the germline V gene yields CDR1 LGHNA and CDR2 YSLEER. Including cysteine and phenylalanine, the CDR3 has 16 amino acids. The entry retains the CDR3 DNA only, 48 bases that are in frame from base 1. V lost 0 bases and J lost 0 bases; the stretch between them is 8 bases long. The cohort was made up of roughly 670 healthy bone marrow donors. At the time of sampling, every cohort member was nominally healthy, though immune exposures that went unrecorded were likely present. The donor tested CMV seronegative and was one of the 352 seronegative cohort members. A peripheral blood sample was collected from each donor, and TCR beta sequencing was performed on peripheral blood mononuclear cells. The Qiagen DNeasy Blood Extraction Kit was used to extract genomic DNA from the blood cell samples.

Sequenced material: PBMCs. The clonotype originates from a woman aged 40 to 50 in good health and CMV-seronegative. The rearranged segments are TRBV4-3 and TRBJ1-4; the D gene is perhaps TRBD1, from 5 matching bases. Here is the DNA: TGCGCCAGCAGCCAAGATAGGGGAACAACTAATGAAAAACTGTTTTTT. It codes for CASSQDRGTTNEKLFF.